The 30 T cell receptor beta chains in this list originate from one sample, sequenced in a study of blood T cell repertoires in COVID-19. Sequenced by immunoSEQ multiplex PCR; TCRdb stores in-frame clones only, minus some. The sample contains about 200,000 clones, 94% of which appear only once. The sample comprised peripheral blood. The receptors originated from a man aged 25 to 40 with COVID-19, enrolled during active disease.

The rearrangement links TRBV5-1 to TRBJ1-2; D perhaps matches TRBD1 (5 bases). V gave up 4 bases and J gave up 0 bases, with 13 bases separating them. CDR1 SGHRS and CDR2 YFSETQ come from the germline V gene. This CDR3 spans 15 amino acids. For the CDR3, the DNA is TGCGCCAGCAGCCCACGTGACAGAGCTAACTATGGCTACACCTTC. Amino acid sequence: CASSPRDRANYGYTF.

The CDR3 protein is CASSETRGTMATEAFF. Here the CDR3 DNA reads TGTGCCAGCAGTGAAACCAGGGGTACTATGGCCACTGAAGCTTTCTTT. The chain has TRBV25-1 and TRBJ1-1, with D maybe TRBD1 (6 bases). Per germline, CDR1 MGHDK and CDR2 SYGVNS. Trimming removed 2 bases at V and 4 bases at J, with 17 bases between. The CDR3 sequence is 16 residues long.

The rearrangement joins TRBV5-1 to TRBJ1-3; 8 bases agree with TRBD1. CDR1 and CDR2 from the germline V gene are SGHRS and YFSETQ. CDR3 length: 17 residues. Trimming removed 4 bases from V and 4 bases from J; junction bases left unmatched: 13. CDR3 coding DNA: TGCGCCAGCAGCCTGGGACAGGTCTATCCTAGAGGAAACACCATATATTTT. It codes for CASSLGQVYPRGNTIYF.

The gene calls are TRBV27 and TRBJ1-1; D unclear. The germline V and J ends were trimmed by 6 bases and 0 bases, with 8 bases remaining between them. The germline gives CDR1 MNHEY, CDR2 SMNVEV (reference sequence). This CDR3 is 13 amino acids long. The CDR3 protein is CASRGEMNTEAFF. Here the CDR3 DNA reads TGTGCCAGCAGAGGAGAAATGAACACTGAAGCTTTCTTT.

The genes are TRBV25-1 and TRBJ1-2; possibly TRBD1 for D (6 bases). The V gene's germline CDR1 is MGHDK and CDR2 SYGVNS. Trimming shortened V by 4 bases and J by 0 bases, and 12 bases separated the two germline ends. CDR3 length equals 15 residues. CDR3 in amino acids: CASSVPGAANYGYTF. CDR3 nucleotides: TGTGCCAGCAGTGTCCCAGGGGCAGCTAACTATGGCTACACCTTC.

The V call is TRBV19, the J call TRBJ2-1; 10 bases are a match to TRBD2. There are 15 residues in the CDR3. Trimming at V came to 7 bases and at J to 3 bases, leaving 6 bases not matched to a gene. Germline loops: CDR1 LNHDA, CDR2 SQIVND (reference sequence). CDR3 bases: TGTGCCAGTAAAAGTTCTAGCGGGGGCTACAATGAGCAGTTCTTC. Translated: CASKSSSGGYNEQFF.

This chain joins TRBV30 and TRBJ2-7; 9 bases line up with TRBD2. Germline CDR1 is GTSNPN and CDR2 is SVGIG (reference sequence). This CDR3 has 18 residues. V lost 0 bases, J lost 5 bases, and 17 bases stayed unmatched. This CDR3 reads CAWSVGGLAGPKNHEQYF. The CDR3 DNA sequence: TGTGCCTGGAGTGTAGGAGGGCTAGCGGGGCCTAAAAACCACGAGCAGTACTTC.

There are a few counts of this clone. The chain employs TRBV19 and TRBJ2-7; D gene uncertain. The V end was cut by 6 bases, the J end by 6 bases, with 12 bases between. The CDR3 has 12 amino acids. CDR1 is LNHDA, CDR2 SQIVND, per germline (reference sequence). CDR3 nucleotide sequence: TGTGCCAGTAGCCTCCTGAGTGGCGAGCAGTACTTC. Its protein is CASSLLSGEQYF.

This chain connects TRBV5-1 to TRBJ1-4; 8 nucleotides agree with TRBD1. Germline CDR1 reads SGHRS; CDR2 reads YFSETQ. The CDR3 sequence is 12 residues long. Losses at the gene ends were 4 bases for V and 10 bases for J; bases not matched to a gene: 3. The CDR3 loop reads CASSPGQGKLFF. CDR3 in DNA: TGCGCCAGCAGCCCAGGACAGGGAAAACTGTTTTTT. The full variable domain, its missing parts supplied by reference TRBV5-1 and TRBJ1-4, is KAGVTQTPRYLIKTRGQQVTLSCSPISGHRSVSWYQQTPGQGLQFLFEYFSETQRNKGNFPGRFSGRQFSNSRSEMNVSTLELGDSALYLCASSPGQGKLFFGSGTQLSVL.

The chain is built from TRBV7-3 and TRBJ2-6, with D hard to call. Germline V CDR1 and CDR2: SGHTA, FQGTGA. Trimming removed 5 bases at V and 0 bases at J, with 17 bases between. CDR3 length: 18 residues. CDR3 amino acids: CASSPLGPEISGANVLTF. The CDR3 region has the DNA TGTGCCAGCAGCCCACTGGGCCCAGAAATCTCTGGGGCCAACGTCCTGACTTTC.

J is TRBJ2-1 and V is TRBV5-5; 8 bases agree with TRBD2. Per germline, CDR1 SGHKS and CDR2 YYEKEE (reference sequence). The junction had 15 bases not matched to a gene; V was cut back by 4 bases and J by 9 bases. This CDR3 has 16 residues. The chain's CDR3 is CASSPYGGAARVEQFF. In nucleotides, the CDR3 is TGTGCCAGCAGCCCCTACGGGGGGGCCGCTAGAGTTGAGCAGTTCTTC.

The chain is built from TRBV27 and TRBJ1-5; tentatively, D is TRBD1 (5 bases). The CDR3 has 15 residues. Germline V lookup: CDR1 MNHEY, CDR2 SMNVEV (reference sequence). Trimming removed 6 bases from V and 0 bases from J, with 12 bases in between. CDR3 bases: TGTGCCAGCAGCGTCGACAGTCATAGCAATCAGCCCCAGCATTTT. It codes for CASSVDSHSNQPQHF.

CDR3 sequence (DNA): TGTGCCAGCAGCCAACCGACCGGGACAGGGGAGCAGTACTTC. This gives the protein CASSQPTGTGEQYF. The rearrangement joins TRBV4-2 to TRBJ2-7; TRBD1 matches at 9 bases. The CDR3 extends over 14 amino acids. In germline, CDR1 is LGHNA, CDR2 YNFKEQ. The V and J ends lost 2 bases and 7 bases, in that order; junction bases with no gene match: 6.

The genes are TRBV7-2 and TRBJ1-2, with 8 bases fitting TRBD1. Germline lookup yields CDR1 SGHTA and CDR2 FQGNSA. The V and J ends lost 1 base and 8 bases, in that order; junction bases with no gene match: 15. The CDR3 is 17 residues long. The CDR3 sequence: CASSLEARGLGRGGYTF. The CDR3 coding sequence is TGTGCCAGCAGCTTAGAAGCCAGGGGGCTGGGACGGGGAGGCTACACCTTC.

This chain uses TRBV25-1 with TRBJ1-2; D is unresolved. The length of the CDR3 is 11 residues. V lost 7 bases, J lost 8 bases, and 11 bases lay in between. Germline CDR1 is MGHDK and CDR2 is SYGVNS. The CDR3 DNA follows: TGTGCCAGCACTGGGAGCAGAGGCTACACCTTC. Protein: CASTGSRGYTF.

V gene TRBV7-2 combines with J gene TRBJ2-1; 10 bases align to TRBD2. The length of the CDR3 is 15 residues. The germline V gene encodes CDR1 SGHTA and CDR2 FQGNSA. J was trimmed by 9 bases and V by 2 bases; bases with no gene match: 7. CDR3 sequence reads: CASSLWASGGGEQFF. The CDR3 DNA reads TGTGCCAGCAGCTTATGGGCTAGCGGGGGTGGTGAGCAGTTCTTC.

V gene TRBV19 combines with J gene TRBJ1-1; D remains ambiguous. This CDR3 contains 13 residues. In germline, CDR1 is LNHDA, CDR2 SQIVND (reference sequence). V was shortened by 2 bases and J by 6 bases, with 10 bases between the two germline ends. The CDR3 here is CASSITWASEAFF. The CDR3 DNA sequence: TGTGCCAGTAGTATAACCTGGGCCTCTGAAGCTTTCTTT.

This CDR3 is CASSLQGANEQYF. The CDR3 DNA follows: TGTGCCAGCAGTTTACAGGGGGCCAACGAGCAGTACTTC. This chain joins TRBV27 and TRBJ2-7, with 8 bases matching TRBD1. With V trimmed by 2 bases and J by 5 bases, 2 bases remained unmatched. The CDR3 length is 13 residues. Per germline, CDR1 MNHEY and CDR2 SMNVEV (reference sequence).

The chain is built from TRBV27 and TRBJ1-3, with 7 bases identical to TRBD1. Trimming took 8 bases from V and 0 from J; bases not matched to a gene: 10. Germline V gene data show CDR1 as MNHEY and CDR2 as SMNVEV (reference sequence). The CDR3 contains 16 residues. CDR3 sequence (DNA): TGTGCCAGCGGAAGGTCGGGACAGACCTCTGGAAACACCATATATTTT. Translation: CASGRSGQTSGNTIYF.

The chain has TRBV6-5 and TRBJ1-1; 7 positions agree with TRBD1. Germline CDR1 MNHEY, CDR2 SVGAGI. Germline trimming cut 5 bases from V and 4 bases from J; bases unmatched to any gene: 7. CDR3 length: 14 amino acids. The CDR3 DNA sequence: TGTGCCAGCAGTCCCCTGGACAGGAGCACTGAAGCTTTCTTT. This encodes CASSPLDRSTEAFF.

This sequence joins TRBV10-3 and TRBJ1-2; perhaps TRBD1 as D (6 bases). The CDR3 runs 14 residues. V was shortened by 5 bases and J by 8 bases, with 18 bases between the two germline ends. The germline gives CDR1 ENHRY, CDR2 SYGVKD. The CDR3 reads CAISPLQGVNGYTF. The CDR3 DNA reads TGTGCCATCAGTCCGCTACAGGGAGTGAACGGCTACACCTTC.

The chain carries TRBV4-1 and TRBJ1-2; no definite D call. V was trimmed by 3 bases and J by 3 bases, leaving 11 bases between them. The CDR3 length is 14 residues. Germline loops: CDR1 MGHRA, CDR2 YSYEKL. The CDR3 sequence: CASSHRGAYYGYTF. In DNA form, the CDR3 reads TGCGCCAGCAGCCACAGAGGCGCATACTATGGCTACACCTTC.

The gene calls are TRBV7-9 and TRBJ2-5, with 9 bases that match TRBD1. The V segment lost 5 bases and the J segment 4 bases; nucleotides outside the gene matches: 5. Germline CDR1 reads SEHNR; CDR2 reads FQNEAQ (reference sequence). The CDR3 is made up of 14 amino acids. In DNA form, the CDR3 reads TGTGCCAGCAGCCCGGACAGGGGTCGAGAGACCCAGTACTTC. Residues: CASSPDRGRETQYF.

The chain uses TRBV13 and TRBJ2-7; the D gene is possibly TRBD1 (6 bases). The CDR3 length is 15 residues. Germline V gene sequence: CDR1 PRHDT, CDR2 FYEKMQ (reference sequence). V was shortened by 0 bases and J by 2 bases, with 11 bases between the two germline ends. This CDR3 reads CASSLGPQGAYEQYF. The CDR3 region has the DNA TGTGCCAGCAGCTTAGGCCCACAGGGAGCCTACGAGCAGTACTTC.

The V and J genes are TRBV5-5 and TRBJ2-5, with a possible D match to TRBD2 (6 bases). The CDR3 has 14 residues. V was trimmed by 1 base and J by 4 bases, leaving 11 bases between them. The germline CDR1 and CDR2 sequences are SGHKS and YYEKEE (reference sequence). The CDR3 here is CASSLKAGPETQYF. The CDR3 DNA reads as TGTGCCAGCAGCTTGAAGGCGGGGCCAGAGACCCAGTACTTC.

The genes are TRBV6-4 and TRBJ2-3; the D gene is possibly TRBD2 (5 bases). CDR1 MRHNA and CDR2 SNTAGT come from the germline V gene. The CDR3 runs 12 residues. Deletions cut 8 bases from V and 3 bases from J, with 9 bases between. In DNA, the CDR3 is TGTGCCAGCTCCACGGGAACAGATACGCAGTATTTT. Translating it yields CASSTGTDTQYF.

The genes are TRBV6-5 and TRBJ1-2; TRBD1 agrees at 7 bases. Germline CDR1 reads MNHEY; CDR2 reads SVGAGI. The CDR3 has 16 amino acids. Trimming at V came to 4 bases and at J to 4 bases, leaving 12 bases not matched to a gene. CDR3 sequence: CASSFRRQGVVYGYTF. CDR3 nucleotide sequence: TGTGCCAGCAGTTTTCGCAGACAGGGAGTCGTCTATGGCTACACCTTC.

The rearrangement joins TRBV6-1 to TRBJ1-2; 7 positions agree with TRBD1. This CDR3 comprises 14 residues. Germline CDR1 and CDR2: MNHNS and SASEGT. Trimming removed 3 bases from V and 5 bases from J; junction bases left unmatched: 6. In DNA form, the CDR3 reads TGTGCCAGCAGTGACCGCCAGGGGGAATATGGCTACACCTTC. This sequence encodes CASSDRQGEYGYTF.

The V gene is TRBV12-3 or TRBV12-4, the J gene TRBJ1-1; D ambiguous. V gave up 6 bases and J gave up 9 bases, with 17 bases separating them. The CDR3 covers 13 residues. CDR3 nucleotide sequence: TGTGCCAGCAGCCCGGCGGGAAACATACAAGCTTTCTTT. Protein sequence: CASSPAGNIQAFF.

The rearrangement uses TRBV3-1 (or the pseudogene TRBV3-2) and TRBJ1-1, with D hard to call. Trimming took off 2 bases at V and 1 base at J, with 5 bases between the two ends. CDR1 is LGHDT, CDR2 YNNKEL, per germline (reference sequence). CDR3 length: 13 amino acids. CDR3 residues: CASSQHGNTEAFF. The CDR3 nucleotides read TGTGCCAGCAGCCAACACGGGAACACTGAAGCTTTCTTT.